This is a list of T cell receptor beta chains from one sample in a study of STAT5B mutations in CD4+ large granular lymphocyte leukemia. Assay: immunoSEQ multiplex PCR; the TCRdb copy retains only in-frame clones and omits some. This table has 20,000 or so clones, 78% appearing once. The sample was CD4+ T cells from blood buffy coats. All receptors derive from a human donor in good health. CDR3s include the opening cysteine and the closing phenylalanine or tryptophan. The D gene is left open where the match is weak. Only part of the rows carry a size: once, few, many, or a class if the clone is expanded.

clone_size | j_call | d_call | v_call | cdr3_nt | cdr3_aa
NA | TRBJ2-2 | TRBD2 | TRBV6-4 | TGTGCCAGCAGTGAAGCGGGGGTCACCGGGGAGCTGTTTTTT | CASSEAGVTGELFF
NA | TRBJ1-2 | NA | TRBV4-3 | TGCGCCAGCAGCCAAGATGCCGGGGCATACTACACCTTC | CASSQDAGAYYTF
NA | TRBJ1-5 | NA | TRBV30 | TGTGCCTGGAGTGTAGAAGTGGGTCAGCCCCAGCATTTT | CAWSVEVGQPQHF
few | TRBJ2-7 | TRBD2 | TRBV7-2 | TGTGCCAGCAGCTTAGCCGGGAGGGGGTACGAGCAGTACTTC | CASSLAGRGYEQYF
NA | TRBJ1-2 | NA | TRBV5-6 | TGTGCCACGGGCACTGGTGGGCCGGGCTACACCTTC | CATGTGGPGYTF
once | TRBJ1-4 | NA | TRBV19 | TGTGCCAGTAACGTACGGTTCCTTGCAACTAATGAAAAACTGTTTTTT | CASNVRFLATNEKLFF
NA | TRBJ2-5 | NA | TRBV7-2 | TGTGCCAGCAGGCTGCTGGGTGGGGGAGAGACCCAGTACTTC | CASRLLGGGETQYF
NA | TRBJ2-5 | TRBD2 | TRBV28 | TGTGCCAGCCGGAGCGGGGACTACCAAGAGACCCAGTACTTC | CASRSGDYQETQYF
NA | TRBJ2-1 | TRBD2 | TRBV27 | TGTGCCAGCAGCCTAGCGGGGTACTACAATGAGCAGTTCTTC | CASSLAGYYNEQFF
NA | TRBJ2-7 | TRBD1 | TRBV10-2 | TGCGCCAGCAGCGCCACTAGGACAGGGGGCAGCGAGCAGTACTTC | CASSATRTGGSEQYF
few | TRBJ2-2 | NA | TRBV11-2 | TGTGCCAGCAGCCCGAGGGGGGCGCGTACCGGGGAGCTGTTTTTT | CASSPRGARTGELFF
NA | TRBJ1-2 | TRBD1 | TRBV28 | TGTGCCAGCACCCCCCCGACAGGGAGCTATGGCTACACCTTC | CASTPPTGSYGYTF
NA | TRBJ2-7 | NA | TRBV29-1 | TGCAGCGTTGCCTTTGGAATAGGTGGTTTCAACGAGCAGTACTTC | CSVAFGIGGFNEQYF
NA | TRBJ1-5 | TRBD1 | TRBV11-2 | TGTGCCAGCAGCTTATCAGGGGGCCTGGGCAATCAGCCCCAGCATTTT | CASSLSGGLGNQPQHF
NA | TRBJ1-5 | TRBD1 | TRBV30 | TGTGCCTGGAGTGTACTAGACAGGGGCAGTCAGCCCCAGCATTTT | CAWSVLDRGSQPQHF
NA | TRBJ2-3 | TRBD1 | TRBV11-2 | TGTGCCAGCAGCTTAGAGGACAGGGGGCTAGATACGCAGTATTTT | CASSLEDRGLDTQYF
NA | TRBJ2-1 | NA | TRBV28 | TGTGCCAGCAGTAACCTCCCTCCGGGGGAGCAGTTCTTC | CASSNLPPGEQFF
NA | TRBJ1-2 | NA | TRBV14 | TGTGCCAGCAGCCAAGTGGGGGTCTATGGCTACACCTTC | CASSQVGVYGYTF
NA | TRBJ2-1 | NA | TRBV5-1 | TGCGCCAGCAGCTTGGGGCCTCAGGGTGAGCAGTTCTTC | CASSLGPQGEQFF
NA | TRBJ2-1 | NA | TRBV28 | TGTGCCAGCAGTTTAGATACGGGGCTAGGGAGCTCCTACAATGAGCAGTTCTTC | CASSLDTGLGSSYNEQFF
NA | TRBJ2-3 | TRBD2 | TRBV7-3 | TGTGCCAGCAGCTTGGCTAGCGGGGGGGCCGTCCCGGGCACAGATACGCAGTATTTT | CASSLASGGAVPGTDTQYF
NA | TRBJ2-5 | NA | TRBV5-4 | TGTGCCAGCAGCGTCTCGAGAGAGACCCAGTACTTC | CASSVSRETQYF
NA | TRBJ2-1 | TRBD2 | TRBV5-1 | TGCGCCAGCGCCGCGGGGGGATCTCAAAATGAGCAGTTCTTC | CASAAGGSQNEQFF
once | TRBJ2-2 | TRBD1 | TRBV14 | TGTGCCAGCAGCAGAGGACAGGGGGCCGCAACTAACACCGGGGAGCTGTTTTTT | CASSRGQGAATNTGELFF
NA | TRBJ1-5 | NA | TRBV15 | TGTGCCACCAGCAGAGATAGGAACAATCAGCCCCAGCATTTT | CATSRDRNNQPQHF
NA | TRBJ2-3 | NA | TRBV6-5 | TGTGCCAGCACCTACGGTGGGGGCCGGACAGATACGCAGTATTTT | CASTYGGGRTDTQYF
NA | TRBJ2-5 | TRBD2 | TRBV6-6 | TGTGCCAGCAGGCCCGGGAGGGCCTTAGGGCAAGAGACCCAGTACTTC | CASRPGRALGQETQYF
NA | TRBJ2-5 | TRBD2 | TRBV11-2 | TGTGCCAGCAGCTTTCCCAGCGGGGGATCTCAAGAGACCCAGTACTTC | CASSFPSGGSQETQYF
NA | TRBJ2-5 | TRBD2 | TRBV5-6 | TGTGCCAGCAGCGTACTAGCGGGAGTGGGAGAGACCCAGTACTTC | CASSVLAGVGETQYF
NA | TRBJ2-5 | TRBD2 | TRBV7-2 | TGTGCCAGCAGTCTTACTAGCGGGGGGGCCGGGGAGACCCAGTACTTC | CASSLTSGGAGETQYF
NA | TRBJ1-6 | NA | TRBV6-1 | TGTGCCAGCAGCGAGTTACAAGGGAATTCACCCCTCCACTTT | CASSELQGNSPLHF
NA | TRBJ1-1 | NA | TRBV2 | TGTGCCAGCAGTGTCGACAGGTCCTCTGAAGCTTTCTTT | CASSVDRSSEAFF
NA | TRBJ1-6 | NA | TRBV7-9 | TGTGCCAGCAGCTTAATTCAGGGAAACGGTTCACCCCTCCACTTT | CASSLIQGNGSPLHF
NA | TRBJ1-2 | TRBD1 | TRBV7-8 | TGTGCCAGCAGCTCCCTGGTGACAGGGGGCCGGGCTAACTATGGCTACACCTTC | CASSSLVTGGRANYGYTF
NA | TRBJ1-3 | NA | TRBV9 | TGTGCCAGCAGCGGTGGACAGATATCGTCTGGAAACACCATATATTTT | CASSGGQISSGNTIYF
NA | TRBJ2-5 | NA | TRBV6-5 | TGTGCCAGCAGTACGGTCGGGGGACAAGAGACCCAGTACTTC | CASSTVGGQETQYF
NA | TRBJ1-3 | TRBD1 | TRBV28 | TGTGCCAGCCGGTCAGGAGGGACAGGGGGAAACACCATATATTTT | CASRSGGTGGNTIYF
NA | TRBJ2-3 | TRBD2 | TRBV5-1 | TGCGCCAGCAGCTTGCGGGGGGGCACAGATACGCAGTATTTT | CASSLRGGTDTQYF
NA | TRBJ2-5 | TRBD2 | TRBV6-5 | TGTGCCAGCAGTCCTCGACTAGCGGGAAGAGAGACCCAGTACTTC | CASSPRLAGRETQYF
NA | TRBJ2-1 | NA | TRBV6-5 | TGTGCCAGCAGAGTGCCTCCCTACAATGAGCAGTTCTTC | CASRVPPYNEQFF
once | TRBJ2-3 | TRBD2 | TRBV30 | TGTGCCTGGAGTGTAGGGGTCGCGGGGGGGGCGGATACGCAGTATTTT | CAWSVGVAGGADTQYF
few | TRBJ2-2 | NA | TRBV13 | TGTGCCAGCAGCCCGACCCGGGACACCGGGGAGCTGTTTTTT | CASSPTRDTGELFF
NA | TRBJ1-2 | TRBD1 | TRBV28 | TGTGCCAGCAGTTTACCGGACAGGTCTAACTATGGCTACACCTTC | CASSLPDRSNYGYTF
NA | TRBJ2-2 | NA | TRBV18 | TGTGCCAGCTCAATGAGGGCCCCCAGGGGCACGAACACCGGGGAGCTGTTTTTT | CASSMRAPRGTNTGELFF